This entry describes one T cell receptor beta chain. The data were obtained in a study of cytomegalovirus exposure and HLA in healthy donors. The CDR3 has 13 residues. V gave up 0 bases and J gave up 4 bases, with 7 bases separating them. The germline V gene has CDR1 SGHDT and CDR2 YYEEEE. It was with 60 Vbeta and 13 Jbeta primers that the PCR ran. The table came from immunoSEQ multiplex PCR; TCRdb's copy has only in-frame clones and leaves some out. The sample consists of 150,000 to 200,000 clones, roughly 74% of them appearing once. The gene calls are TRBV5-6 and TRBJ1-2; D unclear. The receptor's source is a male donor in good health and CMV-seronegative. Sample: PBMCs. CDR3 coding DNA: TGTGCCAGCAGCTTGGGGCAGTCCTATGGCTACACCTTC. It specifies CASSLGQSYGYTF.